Listed below are T cell receptor beta chains from one sample, sequenced in a study of T cell responses to AZD1222 COVID-19 vaccine. Libraries were prepared by immunoSEQ multiplex PCR; TCRdb keeps only in-frame clonotypes and omits some of them. This sample has 150,000 to 200,000 clones, with 94% found just once. The material sequenced was peripheral blood, taken 28 days after the second AZD1222 dose. The receptors stem from an adult who received the AZD1222 COVID-19 vaccine. CDR3s include the opening cysteine and the closing phenylalanine or tryptophan. The D gene is left open where the match is weak. Not every row has a clone size; where given, it reads once, few, many or a size class.

CDR3 DNA	CDR3 protein	J gene	V gene	D gene	clone size
TGTGCCAGCCGCATCCGGGGGCCCATGAACACTGAAGCTTTCTTT	CASRIRGPMNTEAFF	TRBJ1-1	TRBV2	NA	NA
TGTGCCAGCAGCCTCCGTCGCGTGAGCTCCTATAATTCACCCCTCCACTTT	CASSLRRVSSYNSPLHF	TRBJ1-6	TRBV7-8	NA	NA
TGCAGCGTTTTGAACTACAATGAGCAGTTCTTC	CSVLNYNEQFF	TRBJ2-1	TRBV29-1	NA	NA
TGTGCCAGCAGCAACGGGGGGGGCCCCTATGGCTACACCTTC	CASSNGGGPYGYTF	TRBJ1-2	TRBV7-9	NA	NA
TGTGCCAGCAGCTTGGATATGAACACTGAAGCTTTCTTT	CASSLDMNTEAFF	TRBJ1-1	TRBV7-2	NA	NA
TGTGCCAGCAGTTTTACGGGACTGAACACCGGGGAGCTGTTTTTT	CASSFTGLNTGELFF	TRBJ2-2	TRBV28	NA	NA
TGTGCCACCCAACACCAGGGTCTCAATCAGCCCCAGCATTTT	CATQHQGLNQPQHF	TRBJ1-5	TRBV19	NA	NA
TGTGCCAGCAGTTTCCGGGACAGGGCGAACACTGAAGCTTTCTTT	CASSFRDRANTEAFF	TRBJ1-1	TRBV6-2/TRBV6-3	TRBD1	NA
TGTGCCAGCAGGATTGGAAACAGTGAGAACACTGAAGCTTTCTTT	CASRIGNSENTEAFF	TRBJ1-1	TRBV3-1/TRBV3-2	NA	NA
TGTGCCTGGAGTGTAACTGAAAACACCGGGGAGCTGTTTTTT	CAWSVTENTGELFF	TRBJ2-2	TRBV30	NA	NA
TGTGCCAGCCGGGACAGGGGGATGTCAGATACGCAGTATTTT	CASRDRGMSDTQYF	TRBJ2-3	TRBV6-5	TRBD1	NA
TGTGCCAGCAGCCCGGGACAGCTCTCCTACGAGCAGTACTTC	CASSPGQLSYEQYF	TRBJ2-7	TRBV11-2	TRBD1	NA
TGTGCCAGCTCACCACGACAGGGACTAGCGGGAGAAGGGAATGAGCAGTTCTTC	CASSPRQGLAGEGNEQFF	TRBJ2-1	TRBV18	TRBD2	NA
TGTGCCACCAACAGACAGGGGGCGAGCTCTGGAAACACCATATATTTT	CATNRQGASSGNTIYF	TRBJ1-3	TRBV24-1	TRBD1	few
TGTGCCAGCAGTGAAGCTGGGTCAGGCAGGGGGAAGACCCAGTACTTC	CASSEAGSGRGKTQYF	TRBJ2-5	TRBV2	TRBD1	NA
TGTGCCAGCAGTGAAACTTACTACGAGCAGTACTTC	CASSETYYEQYF	TRBJ2-7	TRBV2	NA	NA
TGCAGCGTTGAAGGGAGACAGGGGGTAACTGAAGCTTTCTTT	CSVEGRQGVTEAFF	TRBJ1-1	TRBV29-1	TRBD1	NA
TGTGCCAGCATCCAAGACGGACTGATCTTGACTGAAGCTTTCTTT	CASIQDGLILTEAFF	TRBJ1-1	TRBV21-1	NA	NA
TGCGCCAGCAGCTCTCTCGGACAGTCAGGCCACGAGCAGTACTTC	CASSSLGQSGHEQYF	TRBJ2-7	TRBV5-1	NA	NA
TGTGCCAGCAGTGGAAACGACCACTACGAGCAGTACTTC	CASSGNDHYEQYF	TRBJ2-7	TRBV2	NA	once
TGTGCCAGCAGCTTGGACAGGGTCGCTTTCTTT	CASSLDRVAFF	TRBJ1-1	TRBV7-2	TRBD1	NA
TGTGCCAGTAGTATGGACGAGACTAGCGGGAGGGCCGGGCAGTACTTC	CASSMDETSGRAGQYF	TRBJ2-4	TRBV19	TRBD2	NA
TGTGCCAGCAGCCAAAGACAGGGGAAGAGCAATCAGCCCCAGCATTTT	CASSQRQGKSNQPQHF	TRBJ1-5	TRBV7-6	TRBD1	NA
TGTGCCAGCAGCGTAGGTCCCGTCGGTGAGCAGTTCTTC	CASSVGPVGEQFF	TRBJ2-1	TRBV9	NA	NA
TGTGCCAGCAGCTTCGGTAGCGGAGCTAACACCGGGGAGCTGTTTTTT	CASSFGSGANTGELFF	TRBJ2-2	TRBV7-9	NA	NA
TGTGCCAGCAGTCCCGGGACTCCAGCCTACAATGAGCAGTTCTTC	CASSPGTPAYNEQFF	TRBJ2-1	TRBV27	NA	NA
TGTGCCTGGACTGGGGGGACGGGCGAGCAGTACTTC	CAWTGGTGEQYF	TRBJ2-7	TRBV30	NA	NA
TGTGCCAGCAGCCAGACAGGGCTATATGGAAACACCATATATTTT	CASSQTGLYGNTIYF	TRBJ1-3	TRBV7-9	TRBD1	NA
TGTGCCAGCAGCCAATCCATAGCGAACACTGAAGCTTTCTTT	CASSQSIANTEAFF	TRBJ1-1	TRBV16	NA	NA
TGTGCCGGCCGCAGGGGCACTAATGAAAAACTGTTTTTT	CAGRRGTNEKLFF	TRBJ1-4	TRBV18	NA	NA
TGTGCCAGCAGCCAACTGACAGGGACCACTTATAACTATGGCTACACCTTC	CASSQLTGTTYNYGYTF	TRBJ1-2	TRBV3-1/TRBV3-2	TRBD1	few
TGTGCCAGCAGTTACTCGGGGACCCTCTGGATGAAGGTATTCCATGGCTACACCTTC	CASSYSGTLWMKVFHGYTF	TRBJ1-2	TRBV6-2/TRBV6-3	NA	NA
TGTGCCAGTAGTCAACCGGGACAGACCTACGAGCAGTACTTC	CASSQPGQTYEQYF	TRBJ2-7	TRBV19	TRBD1	NA
TGTGCCAGCAGCTTAGGCGTAGACAGGGGGCGCGCGGATACTGAAGCTTTCTTT	CASSLGVDRGRADTEAFF	TRBJ1-1	TRBV7-6	TRBD1	NA
TGTGCCAGCAACTCGGGGGAGACCCAGTACTTC	CASNSGETQYF	TRBJ2-5	TRBV7-9	NA	NA
TGTGCCAGCAGGAGGGGCCAGGGGAGAACAGATACGCAGTATTTT	CASRRGQGRTDTQYF	TRBJ2-3	TRBV6-5	NA	NA
TGCGCCAGCAGCGTGGGACTGAAGATGAACACTGAAGCTTTCTTT	CASSVGLKMNTEAFF	TRBJ1-1	TRBV5-1	NA	NA
TGTGCCTGGAGTGGACACTTGAATCAGCCCCAGCATTTT	CAWSGHLNQPQHF	TRBJ1-5	TRBV30	NA	once
TGTGCCAGCAGTTACTACGACAGCTCCTACGAGCAGTACTTC	CASSYYDSSYEQYF	TRBJ2-7	TRBV6-2/TRBV6-3	NA	NA
TGTGCCAGCAGAAGGACAACCAACTATGGCTACACCTTC	CASRRTTNYGYTF	TRBJ1-2	TRBV28	NA	NA
TGTGCCAGTAGTATAGGTCTCAGGGGGGCGCTCTACAATGAGCAGTTCTTC	CASSIGLRGALYNEQFF	TRBJ2-1	TRBV19	NA	NA
TGTGCCTGGAGTACGGGACTAAACATTCAGTACTTC	CAWSTGLNIQYF	TRBJ2-4	TRBV30	NA	NA
TGTGCCAGCGCCGCGGGACTAGCGGGAGTTTACGAGCAGTACTTC	CASAAGLAGVYEQYF	TRBJ2-7	TRBV27	TRBD2	NA
TGTGCCAGCAGCCAAGAGGGGGTCGAGCAGTACTTC	CASSQEGVEQYF	TRBJ2-7	TRBV4-2	NA	NA
TGTGCCAGCACGGAACACCCTAGCAATCAGCCCCAGCATTTT	CASTEHPSNQPQHF	TRBJ1-5	TRBV6-5	NA	NA
TGTGCCAGCAGTGAAAGGACTAGCGGGAGGGTGGGTGGAACAGATACGCAGTATTTT	CASSERTSGRVGGTDTQYF	TRBJ2-3	TRBV6-1	TRBD2	NA
TGCGCCAGCAGCTCTGCGGGCGCAACTAATGAAAAACTGTTTTTT	CASSSAGATNEKLFF	TRBJ1-4	TRBV5-1	NA	NA
TGTGCCATCCAGGGGGCCAGCGGAGGCACAGATACGCAGTATTTT	CAIQGASGGTDTQYF	TRBJ2-3	TRBV10-3	TRBD1	NA
TGTGCCAGCAGCACCCGGGGGACTGCGATTATGGCCCAGCATTTT	CASSTRGTAIMAQHF	TRBJ1-5	TRBV5-6	NA	NA
TGCGCCAGCAGTGTCGAAACCGGGATAGGGGTCTACGAGCAGTACTTC	CASSVETGIGVYEQYF	TRBJ2-7	TRBV10-2	NA	NA
TGTGCCAGCAGCCCGACAGGGACCCTCAAGAACGAGCAGTACTTC	CASSPTGTLKNEQYF	TRBJ2-7	TRBV11-2	TRBD1	NA
TGTGCCAGCAGCCCACAGGAGGGGGAAGTCGAGACCCAGTACTTC	CASSPQEGEVETQYF	TRBJ2-5	TRBV7-6	NA	few
TGTGCCAGTAGTATAGGGCCACCCTACGAGCAGTACTTC	CASSIGPPYEQYF	TRBJ2-7	TRBV19	NA	NA
TGCGCCAGCAGTGAGTCCGTTGGCGGGAGGGCCGGCGGGGAGCTGTTTTTT	CASSESVGGRAGGELFF	TRBJ2-2	TRBV10-2	TRBD2	NA
TGTGCCTGGACTTTGGGGAGCACTGAAGCTTTCTTT	CAWTLGSTEAFF	TRBJ1-1	TRBV30	NA	NA
TGTGCCAGCAGTGGTCGATTCAATTACCAAGAGACCCAGTACTTC	CASSGRFNYQETQYF	TRBJ2-5	TRBV2	NA	once
TGTGCCAGCAGTTTTACGATCTCGGACAGGGATTTT	CASSFTISDRDF	TRBJ1-3	TRBV12-3/TRBV12-4	TRBD1	NA